The 25 T cell receptor beta chains in this list originate from one sample, sequenced in a study of blood T cell repertoires in COVID-19. Sequencing used immunoSEQ multiplex PCR; TCRdb keeps in-frame clones, though not all of them. Among 200,000 or so clones listed, approximately 82% were seen once. Sequencing was done on a sample of peripheral blood. Receptors originate from a human donor with acute or convalescent COVID-19. The donor label of this sample is uncertain.

The V call is TRBV7-2, the J call TRBJ2-2; 7 positions agree with TRBD2. J gave up 3 bases and V 3 bases, and 7 bases lay outside the gene matches. CDR1 and CDR2 (germline): SGHTA, FQGNSA. CDR3 length: 16 residues. CDR3 nucleotide sequence: TGTGCCAGCAGCTTTGGGCGCGGGAGCCACACCGGGGAGCTGTTTTTT. This encodes CASSFGRGSHTGELFF.

The chain has TRBV5-1 and TRBJ2-1; 11 bases map to TRBD2. The ends lost 4 bases at V and 1 base at J; junction bases unmatched: 7. This CDR3 region has 17 residues. The germline V gene has CDR1 SGHRS and CDR2 YFSETQ. CDR3 coding DNA: TGCGCCAGCAGCAGGGGACTAGCGGAGTGGTCCTACAATGAGCAGTTCTTC. It is translated as CASSRGLAEWSYNEQFF.

V usage is TRBV10-3 and J usage is TRBJ1-5, with D possibly matching TRBD1 (5 bases). Germline loops: CDR1 ENHRY, CDR2 SYGVKD. CDR3 length: 14 residues. The V end lost 4 bases, the J end lost 6 bases, and 13 bases lay between the germline ends. The CDR3 sequence: CAISGGGSGQPQHF. The DNA for the CDR3 is TGTGCCATCAGTGGGGGCGGCAGTGGTCAGCCCCAGCATTTT.

This chain links TRBV11-1 with TRBJ2-5; the D gene is possibly TRBD2 (6 bases). V was shortened by 5 bases and J by 2 bases, with 15 bases between the two germline ends. This CDR3 is built from 15 residues. Germline loops: CDR1 SGHAT, CDR2 FQDESV (reference sequence). The CDR3 DNA is TGTGCCAGCAGCCATCCCCGGGACTTTCAAGAGACCCAGTACTTC. The encoded protein is CASSHPRDFQETQYF.

This chain connects TRBV30 to TRBJ2-3; TRBD1 might be the D (5 bases). The CDR3 covers 13 residues. Trimming shortened V by 0 bases and J by 2 bases, and 6 bases separated the two germline ends. Germline V lookup: CDR1 GTSNPN, CDR2 SVGIG (reference sequence). The CDR3 bases are TGTGCCTGGAGTGTGACAGCCACAGATACGCAGTATTTT. This sequence encodes CAWSVTATDTQYF.

The chain combines TRBV1 with TRBJ1-5; TRBD1 is the table's D call, not checked against the DNA. TRBV1 is shown as a pseudogene. The CDR3 consists of 17 residues. The CDR3 spells CTSSHGDSKYSNQPQHF. CDR3 DNA: TGCACCAGCAGCCATGGGGACAGTAAATATAGCAATCAGCCCCAGCATTTT.

This rearrangement joins TRBV29-1 to TRBJ2-3, with 7 nucleotides matching TRBD2. The J segment lost 2 bases and the V segment lost 6 bases, leaving 5 bases of the junction unmatched. Germline lookup yields CDR1 SQVTM and CDR2 ANQGSEA. The CDR3 loop spans 13 amino acids. The CDR3 nucleotides are TGCAGCGTAGCGCGGGGGTCCACAGATACGCAGTATTTT. This sequence encodes CSVARGSTDTQYF.

This clone was observed a single time. V is TRBV30 and J is TRBJ2-3; 8 bases match TRBD2. Trimming at V came to 3 bases and at J to 1 base, leaving 6 bases not matched to a gene. This CDR3 has 15 residues. CDR1 is GTSNPN, CDR2 SVGIG, per germline (reference sequence). CDR3 protein: CAWSGRARGTDTQYF. In DNA form, the CDR3 reads TGTGCCTGGAGCGGGAGGGCGAGGGGCACAGATACGCAGTATTTT.

The V and J genes are TRBV19 and TRBJ2-1, with TRBD1 matching 10 bases. Per the germline V gene, CDR1 is LNHDA and CDR2 is SQIVND (reference sequence). The CDR3 runs to 14 residues. Trimming took 3 bases from V and 7 from J; bases not matched to a gene: 3. The CDR3 region is CASSIRQGANEQFF. As DNA, the CDR3 is TGTGCCAGTAGTATCAGACAGGGGGCTAATGAGCAGTTCTTC.

The chain uses TRBV3-1 (or the pseudogene TRBV3-2) and TRBJ2-7; D not certain. The CDR3 has 13 amino acids. Germline V gene lookup returns CDR1 LGHDT and CDR2 YNNKEL (reference sequence). Trimming cost V 5 bases and J 2 bases, with 10 bases left between them. Here the CDR3 DNA reads TGTGCCAGCAGCTCCCGCGCCCCCTACGAGCAGTACTTC. This translates into CASSSRAPYEQYF.

This sequence joins TRBV6-5 and TRBJ2-1, with 11 bases that match TRBD2. Trimming removed 7 bases from V and 8 bases from J; junction bases left unmatched: 10. This CDR3 has 15 residues. Germline assignment: CDR1 MNHEY and CDR2 SVGAGI. The chain's CDR3 is CASTTSGLAVYEQFF. In DNA form, the CDR3 reads TGTGCCAGCACTACTTCGGGACTAGCGGTGTATGAGCAGTTCTTC.

A single count supports this clone. V gene TRBV4-2 combines with J gene TRBJ2-7; tentative D call: TRBD1 (5 bases). The CDR3 is 16 residues long. V was clipped by 0 bases and J by 2 bases, with 14 bases between them. Germline CDR1 LGHNA, CDR2 YNFKEQ. CDR3 nucleotides: TGTGCCAGCAGCCAAGATGGCAGGGTGTTCGCCTACGAGCAGTACTTC. Translating it yields CASSQDGRVFAYEQYF.

This chain links TRBV7-8 with TRBJ2-7, with D uncertain. Between the trimmed V and J ends, which lost 1 base and 5 bases, there was a span of 6 bases. This CDR3 contains 12 residues. Germline lookup yields CDR1 SGHVS and CDR2 FQNEAQ. CDR3 sequence: CASSLGGDEQYF. Written as DNA, the CDR3 is TGTGCCAGCAGCTTAGGTGGAGACGAGCAGTACTTC.

This chain links TRBV7-9 with TRBJ2-3; D uncertain. The CDR3 length is 13 residues. Germline values: CDR1 SEHNR, CDR2 FQNEAQ (reference sequence). V lost 2 bases to trimming and J lost 1 base, with 4 bases between them. The CDR3 region has the DNA TGTGCCAGCAGCTTAAGCGGCACAGATACGCAGTATTTT. Residues: CASSLSGTDTQYF.

The genes are TRBV14 and TRBJ1-6; unclear D gene. V lost 1 base and J lost 9, with 13 bases in between. The CDR3 totals 15 residues. Per germline, CDR1 SGHDN and CDR2 FVKESK. CDR3: CASSQGPISGSPLHF. CDR3 bases: TGTGCCAGCAGCCAAGGTCCCATCTCGGGTTCACCCCTCCACTTT.

The chain has TRBV28 and TRBJ2-7, with 12 nucleotides matching TRBD2. The germline gives CDR1 MDHEN, CDR2 SYDVKM. This CDR3 has 17 residues. J lost 0 bases, V lost 6 bases, and 9 bases had no gene match. The CDR3 sequence: CASSPLTSGRTSYEQYF. The CDR3 DNA sequence: TGTGCCAGCAGCCCCCTCACTAGCGGGAGGACCTCCTACGAGCAGTACTTC.

This rearrangement joins TRBV4-1 to TRBJ2-5; TRBD2 matches 12 bases. This CDR3 has 15 residues. V was clipped by 4 bases and J by 7 bases; unmatched bases: 7. Per the germline V gene, CDR1 is MGHRA and CDR2 is YSYEKL. The CDR3 region has the DNA TGCGCCAGCAGCCCAGGACTAGCGGGAAGGGGGACCCAGTACTTC. It encodes CASSPGLAGRGTQYF.

V is TRBV5-4 and J is TRBJ2-7, with 9 bases matching TRBD1. Germline-derived CDR1 and CDR2 are SGHNT and YYREEE (reference sequence). Unmatched junction bases numbered 15, after V lost 1 base and J lost 7 bases. The CDR3 consists of 17 residues. As DNA, the CDR3 is TGTGCCAGCAGCTTGTTTGGTTCGGCACAGGGGGCGCGTGAGCAGTACTTC. Translated: CASSLFGSAQGAREQYF.

This sequence joins TRBV2 and TRBJ1-4, with TRBD1 matching over 7 bases. Germline loops: CDR1 SNHLY, CDR2 FYNNEI. The CDR3 runs to 14 residues. J was trimmed by 4 bases and V by 5 bases; bases with no gene match: 4. This CDR3 reads CASSPTGFNEKLFF. The CDR3 nucleotides read TGTGCCAGCAGTCCGACAGGGTTTAATGAAAAACTGTTTTTT.

Notes on this clone: The same CDR3 is also encoded by other DNA sequences in this sample. This sequence joins TRBV4-2 and TRBJ2-1; TRBD2 aligns across 11 bases. J gave up 3 bases and V 4 bases, and 2 bases lay outside the gene matches. The CDR3 length is 15 residues. Germline V gives CDR1 LGHNA, CDR2 YNFKEQ. The CDR3 region has the DNA TGTGCCAGCAGCCCCCTAGCGGGAGGCTACAATGAGCAGTTCTTC. Translation gives CASSPLAGGYNEQFF.

This clone was seen a few times. The CDR3 sequence is CASRMGSGKSGANVLTF. CDR3 coding DNA: TGTGCCAGCAGGATGGGTAGCGGGAAATCTGGGGCCAACGTCCTGACTTTC. The V and J genes are TRBV2 and TRBJ2-6, with 8 bases identical to TRBD2. This CDR3 contains 17 residues. The J segment lost 1 base and the V segment lost 6 bases, leaving 8 bases of the junction unmatched. Germline values: CDR1 SNHLY, CDR2 FYNNEI.

The chain carries TRBV5-5 and TRBJ2-3; D ambiguous. The CDR3 contains 11 residues. V lost 4 bases and J lost 7, with 7 bases in between. CDR1 is SGHKS, CDR2 YYEKEE, per germline (reference sequence). The CDR3 DNA is TGTGCCAGCAGCGCCGGGTATACGCAGTATTTT. Protein: CASSAGYTQYF.

The V call is TRBV7-9, the J call TRBJ2-1; the D gene is possibly TRBD2 (6 bases). This CDR3 contains 16 residues. The germline CDR1 and CDR2 sequences are SEHNR and FQNEAQ (reference sequence). Trimming pared 4 bases from V and 5 bases from J, leaving 18 bases between. CDR3 protein: CASSSLTSLGHNEQFF. DNA for the CDR3: TGTGCCAGCAGCTCCCTGACTAGTTTGGGGCACAATGAGCAGTTCTTC.

CDR3 sequence (DNA): TGTGCCAGCAAACCGACAGGGGCTGGAAACACCATATATTTT. It specifies CASKPTGAGNTIYF. This rearrangement joins TRBV28 to TRBJ1-3; 8 bases line up with TRBD1. The CDR3 totals 14 residues. CDR1 and CDR2 from the germline V gene are MDHEN and SYDVKM. Trimming cost V 7 bases and J 2 bases; bases outside gene matches: 4.

The J gene is TRBJ2-5, the V gene TRBV7-8, with a possible D match to TRBD2 (5 bases). This CDR3 contains 15 residues. Germline CDR1 SGHVS, CDR2 FQNEAQ. Trimming took 5 bases from V and 4 from J, leaving 17 bases between them. This CDR3 reads CASSRPGIGSETQYF. The CDR3 nucleotides are TGTGCCAGCAGCCGTCCGGGAATAGGGTCAGAGACCCAGTACTTC.